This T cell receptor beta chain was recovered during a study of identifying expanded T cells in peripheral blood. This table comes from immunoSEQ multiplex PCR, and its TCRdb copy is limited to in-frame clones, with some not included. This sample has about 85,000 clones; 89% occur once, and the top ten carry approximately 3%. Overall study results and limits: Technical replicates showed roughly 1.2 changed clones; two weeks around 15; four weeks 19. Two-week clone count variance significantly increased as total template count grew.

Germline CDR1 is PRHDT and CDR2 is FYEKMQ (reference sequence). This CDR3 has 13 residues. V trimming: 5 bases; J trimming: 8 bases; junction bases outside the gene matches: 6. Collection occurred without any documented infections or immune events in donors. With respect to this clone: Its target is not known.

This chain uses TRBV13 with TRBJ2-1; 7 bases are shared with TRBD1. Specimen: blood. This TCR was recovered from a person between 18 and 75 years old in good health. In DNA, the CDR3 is TGTGCCAGCAGCCCCCGACAGGGATATGAGCAGTTCTTC. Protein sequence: CASSPRQGYEQFF.